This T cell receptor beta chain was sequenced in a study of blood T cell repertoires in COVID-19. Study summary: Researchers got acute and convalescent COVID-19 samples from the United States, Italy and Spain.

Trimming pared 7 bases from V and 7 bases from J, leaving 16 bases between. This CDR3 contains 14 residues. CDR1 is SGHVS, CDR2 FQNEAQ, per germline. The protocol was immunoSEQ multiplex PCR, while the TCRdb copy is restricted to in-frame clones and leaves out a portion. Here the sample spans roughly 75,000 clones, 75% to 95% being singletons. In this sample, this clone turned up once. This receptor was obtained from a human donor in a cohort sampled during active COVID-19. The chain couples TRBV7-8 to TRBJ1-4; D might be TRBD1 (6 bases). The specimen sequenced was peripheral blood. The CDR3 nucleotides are TGTGCCAGCAAACGGGGGGCGCCGGGTGAAAAACTGTTTTTT. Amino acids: CASKRGAPGEKLFF.